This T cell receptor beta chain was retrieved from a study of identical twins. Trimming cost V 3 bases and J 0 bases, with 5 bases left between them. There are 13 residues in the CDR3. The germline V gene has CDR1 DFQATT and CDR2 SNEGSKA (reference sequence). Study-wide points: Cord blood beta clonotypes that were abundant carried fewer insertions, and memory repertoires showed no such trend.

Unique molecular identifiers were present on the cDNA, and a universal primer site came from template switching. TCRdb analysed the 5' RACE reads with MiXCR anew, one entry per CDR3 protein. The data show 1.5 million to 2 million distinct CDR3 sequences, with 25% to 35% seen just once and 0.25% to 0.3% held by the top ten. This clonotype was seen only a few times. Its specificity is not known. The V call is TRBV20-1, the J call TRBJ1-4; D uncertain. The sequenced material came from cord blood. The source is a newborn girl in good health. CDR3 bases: TGCAGTGCTAGGAGGGCAACTAATGAAAAACTGTTTTTT. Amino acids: CSARRATNEKLFF.